This TCR beta chain was observed in a study of blood T cell repertoires in COVID-19. Sequencing was performed with immunoSEQ multiplex PCR; in TCRdb, only in-frame clones are kept and a portion is missing. The sample has 130,000 to 150,000 clones; around 80% are singletons. There are 14 residues in the CDR3. Germline V gene lookup returns CDR1 SGHTA and CDR2 FQGNSA. V was pared by 2 bases and J by 2 bases, with 2 bases of the junction left unmatched. This chain uses TRBV7-2 with TRBJ2-7; TRBD2 matches at 8 bases. This clonotype originated in a woman in her 50s with acute or convalescent COVID-19. Sequencing used peripheral blood. The CDR3 here is CASSLSGGPYEQYF. The CDR3 DNA reads TGTGCCAGCAGCTTAAGCGGGGGCCCCTACGAGCAGTACTTC.